The clone carrying this TCR beta chain was detected only a few times. Between the trimmed V and J ends, which lost 3 bases and 4 bases, there was a span of 13 bases. This CDR3 contains 15 residues. Germline lookup yields CDR1 SGHNT and CDR2 YYREEE (reference sequence). This sample stems from a study of spatial heterogeneity in lung cancer. The time point is: sample taken at primary tumor resection. In each case, whole RNA from tumor, nontumor lung or frozen PBMC was sequenced unsorted. The donors comprised some 78 untreated early-stage non-small cell lung cancer patients. The library protocol tagged each TCR cDNA with a unique molecular identifier. TCRdb reprocessed the 5' RACE reads via MiXCR and lists one record per CDR3 protein. Of over 45,000 distinct CDR3 sequences in the sample, over 4.5% are singletons; the top ten hold over 8.5%.

The specimen comprised PBMCs, sampled at surgery. The chain couples TRBV5-4 to TRBJ2-2; D gene uncertain. The receptor's source is a male donor with early-stage non-small cell lung cancer. The CDR3 loop reads CASSSGGDTTGELFF. The CDR3 DNA is TGTGCCAGCAGCTCTGGTGGGGATACCACCGGGGAGCTGTTTTTT.